This TCR beta chain comes out of a study of T cell responses to AZD1222 COVID-19 vaccine. TCRdb keeps only in-frame clones here, not all; method: immunoSEQ multiplex PCR. The repertoire holds 72,000 or so clones, with 80% to 90% as singletons. This CDR3 has 15 amino acids. V was shortened by 2 bases and J by 2 bases, with 10 bases between the two germline ends. Per germline, CDR1 MNHEY and CDR2 SVGEGT. The TCR originated in an adult who received the AZD1222 COVID-19 vaccine. V gene TRBV6-2 or TRBV6-3 combines with J gene TRBJ2-1, with TRBD2 as a possible D gene (5 bases). The specimen comprised peripheral blood, sampled 28 days after the second AZD1222 dose. CDR3: CASSYVAGTYNEQFF. As DNA, the CDR3 is TGTGCCAGCAGTTACGTCGCGGGTACCTACAATGAGCAGTTCTTC.